This is a list of T cell receptor beta chains from one sample in a study of CD8 T cells in ankylosing spondylitis. TCRdb re-called the 5' RACE reads with MiXCR, one entry per CDR3 protein. Among fewer than 400,000 distinct CDR3 sequences listed, about 15% were seen once. The specimen was blood, either unsorted or a sorted T cell fraction (not recorded which). These TCRs come from a male donor with ankylosing spondylitis or in good health (not recorded which). The CDR3 runs from the conserved cysteine through the conserved F or W. A D gene is named only where the DNA matches it firmly. A clone size is listed for some rows: how often the clone was seen (once, few, many), or a class if it is expanded.

TRBV7-9	.	many	TRBJ2-2	TGTGCCAGCAGCCCGACTGAGACCGGGGAGCTGTTTTTT	CASSPTETGELFF
TRBV5-8	.	few	TRBJ2-3	TGTGCCAGCAGCTACGACGGAGGGGGAACAGATACGCAGTATTTT	CASSYDGGGTDTQYF
TRBV5-1	.	few	TRBJ2-6	TGCGCCAGCAGCTTGGAGCAGGGGCCCGGGGCCAACGTCCTGACTTTC	CASSLEQGPGANVLTF
TRBV5-1	TRBD2	few	TRBJ2-1	TGCGCCAGCAGCTTGCTATTCCGTCTAGCGGGAGGTTCCAATGAGCAGTTCTTC	CASSLLFRLAGGSNEQFF
TRBV7-2	.	few	TRBJ1-1	TGTGCCAGCAGGGCAGCGTGGGTTGGCACTGAAGCTTTCTTT	CASRAAWVGTEAFF
TRBV25-1	.	few	TRBJ2-7	TGTGCCAGCAGCCGGATCCGGGCTCCATACGAGCAGTACTTC	CASSRIRAPYEQYF
TRBV5-1	.	few	TRBJ2-1	TGCGCCAGCAGCTCCCGGGGCCTAAACAATGAGCAGTTCTTC	CASSSRGLNNEQFF
TRBV4-1	TRBD2	.	TRBJ2-7	TGCGCCAGCAGCCAGTTCCCGGGACTAGTCCTTAATGAGCAGTACTTC	CASSQFPGLVLNEQYF
TRBV4-2	TRBD2	.	TRBJ2-7	TGTGCCAGCAGCCAAGAGGCTAGCGGGAGTTCTGAGCAGTACTTC	CASSQEASGSSEQYF
TRBV20-1	TRBD2	.	TRBJ2-5	TGCAGTGCTCGGCGGGGACTAGCGGCCCCGTACCAAGAGACCCAGTACTTC	CSARRGLAAPYQETQYF
TRBV19	.	few	TRBJ1-2	TGTGCCAGTAGTACCCCCGGGACAACTATAAGCTATGGCTACACCTTC	CASSTPGTTISYGYTF
TRBV5-1	.	few	TRBJ2-5	TGCGCCAGCAGCTTGATGGGGCCCGAAGAGACCCAGTACTTC	CASSLMGPEETQYF
TRBV14	.	few	TRBJ1-1	TGTGCCAGCAGCGTCCAGCCGAACACTGAAGCTTTCTTT	CASSVQPNTEAFF
TRBV5-1	.	.	TRBJ2-3	TGCGCCAGCAGCTCGGAGGTCCATACGCAGTATTTT	CASSSEVHTQYF
TRBV19	.	many	TRBJ1-5	TGTGCCAGTAGTCCTGGGCGATCTAGCAATCAGCCCCAGCATTTT	CASSPGRSSNQPQHF
TRBV6-1	.	many	TRBJ1-2	TGTGCCAGCAGCCGGGACCTTAACTATGGCTACACCTTC	CASSRDLNYGYTF
TRBV7-8	.	few	TRBJ2-3	TGTGCCAGCAGCCCTTATGGTGGAGGCTACACAGATACGCAGTATTTT	CASSPYGGGYTDTQYF
TRBV6-5	.	.	TRBJ1-1	TGTGCCAGCAGTTACAGGACAAAGACTGAAGCTTTCTTT	CASSYRTKTEAFF
TRBV10-3	TRBD2	many	TRBJ2-2	TGTGCCAGCCTGGGACTAGCGGCGAACACCGGGGAGCTGTTTTTT	CASLGLAANTGELFF
TRBV7-9	.	.	TRBJ1-1	TGTGCCAGCACACCTGATACTGAAGCTTTCTTT	CASTPDTEAFF
TRBV11-2	TRBD2	many	TRBJ2-4	TGTGCCAGCAGCTTAGATAAATCTAGCGGGATGGGAATTCAGTACTTC	CASSLDKSSGMGIQYF
TRBV19	.	.	TRBJ2-6	TGTGCCAGTAGTATAGCTGGGGGCTCTGGGGCCAACGTCCTGACTTTC	CASSIAGGSGANVLTF
TRBV4-1	TRBD2	.	TRBJ2-1	TGCGCCAGCAGCCAAAAGGGGTGGAGGCCTAGCGGGGGAAGCTCCTACAATGAGCAGTTCTTC	CASSQKGWRPSGGSSYNEQFF
TRBV4-2	.	.	TRBJ1-1	TGTGCCAGCAGCCAGGTTGACGGGGGAGAGGTTGTAGCTTTCTTT	CASSQVDGGEVVAFF
TRBV6-1	TRBD1	many	TRBJ1-2	TGTGCCAGCCGGCCTCAGGGGGTAGTTGGCTACACCTTC	CASRPQGVVGYTF
TRBV5-1	TRBD1	.	TRBJ2-7	TGCGCCAGCAGCCCTCCCGGACAGGGCGCCGAGCAGTACTTC	CASSPPGQGAEQYF
TRBV30	.	.	TRBJ1-2	TGTGCCTCCAAAACAGGGAACTATGGCTACACCTTC	CASKTGNYGYTF
TRBV10-3	.	many	TRBJ1-2	TGTGCCATCAGTGAGGATAACTATGGCTACACCTTC	CAISEDNYGYTF
TRBV6-5	.	few	TRBJ2-1	TGTGCCAGCAGTTACCTCGCTTTTAGCTCCTACAATGAGCAGTTCTTC	CASSYLAFSSYNEQFF
TRBV3-1	.	.	TRBJ1-6	TGTGCCAGCAGTGTGGGGGATAGTTCACCCCTCCACTTT	CASSVGDSSPLHF
TRBV7-8	TRBD1	few	TRBJ2-5	TGTGCCAGCAGCTTAAAACAGGGGGCTTATGAGACCCAGTACTTC	CASSLKQGAYETQYF
TRBV20-1	.	few	TRBJ2-7	TGCAGTGCTAGAGGGGGAGTGGACGAGCAGTACTTC	CSARGGVDEQYF
TRBV5-6	.	few	TRBJ2-5	TGTGCCAGCAGCTTCCCCAGGGGTCAAGAGACCCAGTACTTC	CASSFPRGQETQYF
TRBV5-6	.	.	TRBJ2-7	TGTGCCAGCAGCTTGGGACAGACCTTCTACGAGCAGTACTTC	CASSLGQTFYEQYF
TRBV15	.	few	TRBJ2-3	TGTGCCACCAGCAGAGAAGGCGGAATCACAGATACGCAGTATTTT	CATSREGGITDTQYF
TRBV3-1	TRBD2	few	TRBJ2-1	TGTGCCAGCAGCCTTATCTTAGGGACTAGCGGGAGGGAGCAGTTCTTC	CASSLILGTSGREQFF
TRBV3-1	TRBD2	.	TRBJ2-7	TGTGCCAGCAGCCAATTAGCGGGGGTCACCTACGAGCAGTACTTC	CASSQLAGVTYEQYF
TRBV5-4	TRBD2	.	TRBJ2-1	TGTGCCAGCAGCCGGGAAGCGGGAAGGTCCCCCGATGAGCAGTTCTTC	CASSREAGRSPDEQFF
TRBV5-1	TRBD2	few	TRBJ2-1	TGCGCCAGCAGCCGAGACGGGACTAGCGGCTACAATGAGCAGTTCTTC	CASSRDGTSGYNEQFF
TRBV6-1	.	few	TRBJ2-2	TGTGCCAGCGGCCGGGGGCGATTAACCGGGGAGCTGTTTTTT	CASGRGRLTGELFF
TRBV12-3/TRBV12-4	.	.	TRBJ2-3	TGTGCCAGCAGTAGATACTCCTCCAGCACAGATACGCAGTATTTT	CASSRYSSSTDTQYF
TRBV29-1	.	many	TRBJ1-1	TGCAGCGTTGACCTCAGGGTGGGTGACACTGAAGCTTTCTTT	CSVDLRVGDTEAFF
TRBV12-3/TRBV12-4	TRBD2	many	TRBJ2-1	TGTGCCAGCAGTTCCCCGAGGGAAGCGGGAGACGGGAGGAGGTCCTACAATGAGCAGTTCTTC	CASSSPREAGDGRRSYNEQFF
TRBV19	.	.	TRBJ2-6	TGTGCCAGTAGTATAGACACCTCTGGGGCCAACGTCCTGACTTTC	CASSIDTSGANVLTF
TRBV10-3	.	.	TRBJ2-1	TGTGCCATCAGCCCCGGGACCCTATACAATGAGCAGTTCTTC	CAISPGTLYNEQFF
TRBV6-2/TRBV6-3	.	few	TRBJ2-5	TGTGCCAGCAGTTTAGGGGACGAGACCCAGTACTTC	CASSLGDETQYF
TRBV7-8	.	few	TRBJ2-1	TGTGCCAGCAGCTTAGCCGGCAACAAGAATGAGCAGTTCTTC	CASSLAGNKNEQFF
TRBV3-1	.	.	TRBJ1-1	TGTGCCAGCAGCGCCGGACACTCAGGCGCTGAAGCTTTCTTT	CASSAGHSGAEAFF
TRBV7-9	.	.	TRBJ2-7	TGTGCCAGCAGCTTAGCCTCGGGAGCTTTGTACGAGCAGTACTTC	CASSLASGALYEQYF
TRBV12-3/TRBV12-4	.	many	TRBJ2-2	TGTGCCAGCAGGAGTTCCGGGGAGCTGTTTTTT	CASRSSGELFF
TRBV12-3/TRBV12-4	.	few	TRBJ2-7	TGTGCCAGCAGTTTAAAGGGGCGAGGGTTCGAGCAGTACTTC	CASSLKGRGFEQYF
TRBV3-1	.	few	TRBJ2-5	TGTGCCAGCAGCCCCTCCGGGCCTACTAGGGACCAGTACTTC	CASSPSGPTRDQYF
TRBV18	.	.	TRBJ1-6	TGTGCCAGCTCGACGGGAGACAACTATAATTCACCCCTCCACTTT	CASSTGDNYNSPLHF
TRBV20-1	TRBD2	many	TRBJ2-3	TGCAGTGCCGGATATCCCAGCGGGGGGGCTAAAGATACGCAGTATTTT	CSAGYPSGGAKDTQYF